The clone carrying this T cell receptor beta chain has ten or more counts. Its cognate antigen is unknown. The sample is drawn from a study of prognosis after radiotherapy for stage I lung cancer. From genomic DNA, two-round multiplex PCR was used to amplify TCR beta CDR3. First-round PCR amplification was performed with primers specific to each TRBV and TRBJ gene. TCRdb processed the multiplex PCR reads anew with MiXCR; each CDR3 protein has one entry. This sample has about 13,000 distinct CDR3 sequences; roughly 43% occur once, and the top ten carry 40%. Notes on the study in general: Gene usage, both TRBV and TRBJ, reportedly differed between patients with metastases and patients without them. Shannon entropy (measured after stereotactic body radiation therapy) was lower in patients who went on to develop distant metastases. Unique TCR clone counts fell after stereotactic body radiation therapy, median approximately 10,000 versus 7,000.

The sample in question was PBMCs, obtained before or after stereotactic body radiation therapy (not recorded which). This receptor was taken from a donor at least 50 years old with non-small cell lung cancer.

The CDR3 nucleotides are TGCGCCAGCAGCCAAGATGGTGGGGCAGATACGCAGTATTTT. Residues: CASSQDGGADTQYF. This chain links TRBV4-1 with TRBJ2-3; D is uncertain. The CDR3 totals 14 residues. V was cut by 0 bases and J by 4 bases, with 8 bases left in between. Germline CDR1 is MGHRA and CDR2 is YSYEKL.